Listed below are T cell receptor beta chains from one sample, sequenced in a study of PD-1 blockade in mismatch repair-deficient tumors. Sequenced by immunoSEQ multiplex PCR; TCRdb stores in-frame clones only, minus some. The top ten hold roughly 13% of the sample, which has more than 95,000 clones, more than 85% seen once. The sample was peripheral blood, taken 44 weeks after starting pembrolizumab. The receptor set was obtained from an adult with mismatch repair-deficient cancer. CDR3s include the opening cysteine and the closing phenylalanine or tryptophan. A D gene is named only where the DNA matches it firmly. A clone size is listed for some rows: how often the clone was seen (once, few, many), or a class if it is expanded.

v_call	j_call	d_call	clone_size	cdr3_length	cdr3_aa	cdr3_nt
TRBV11-2	TRBJ2-3	-	-	16	CASSITRGTQRDTQYF	TGTGCCAGCAGCATAACCAGAGGGACCCAGCGGGATACGCAGTATTTT
TRBV28	TRBJ2-2	-	-	16	CASSLAGTGRTGELFF	TGTGCCAGCAGTCTCGCTGGGACTGGAAGGACCGGGGAGCTGTTTTTT
TRBV9	TRBJ2-7	TRBD2	-	15	CASSPWPSGSPEQYF	TGTGCCAGCAGCCCCTGGCCAAGCGGGAGTCCCGAGCAGTACTTC
TRBV27	TRBJ2-5	TRBD1	-	15	CASSWRQGQWETQYF	TGTGCCAGCAGCTGGAGACAGGGGCAGTGGGAGACCCAGTACTTC
TRBV7-9	TRBJ1-1	-	-	16	CASSAGSGTDSKGAFF	TGTGCCAGCAGCGCCGGTAGCGGGACGGATAGCAAGGGAGCTTTCTTT
TRBV7-3	TRBJ2-7	-	-	15	CASSLMAGAPYEQYF	TGTGCCAGCAGCTTAATGGCGGGGGCCCCCTACGAGCAGTACTTC
TRBV6-6	TRBJ2-1	TRBD2	-	16	CASSYSGGGPGNEQFF	TGTGCCAGCAGTTACTCTGGGGGAGGGCCTGGGAATGAGCAGTTCTTC
TRBV5-6	TRBJ1-2	-	-	13	CASSLDSRYGYTF	TGTGCCAGCAGCTTGGACAGCCGCTATGGCTACACCTTC
TRBV7-9	TRBJ1-3	-	-	13	CASSFPEPNTIYF	TGTGCCAGCAGCTTCCCGGAACCCAACACCATATATTTT
TRBV6-5	TRBJ1-2	-	-	13	CASRETVNYGYTF	TGTGCCAGCAGAGAGACGGTTAACTATGGCTACACCTTC
TRBV7-2	TRBJ1-1	-	-	13	CASSSQQRTEAFF	TGTGCCAGCAGCTCCCAACAGCGCACTGAAGCTTTCTTT
TRBV5-5	TRBJ2-7	TRBD2	-	16	CASSSQLVRGSGEQYF	TGTGCCAGCAGCTCCCAGCTGGTGCGCGGGAGCGGCGAGCAGTACTTC
TRBV11-3	TRBJ2-7	TRBD2	-	17	CASADGRGSGSSGEQYF	TGTGCCAGCGCGGATGGTCGGGGGAGCGGGAGTTCTGGCGAGCAGTACTTC
TRBV5-1	TRBJ2-2	TRBD1	-	17	CASTTGQGISNTGELFF	TGCGCCAGCACCACCGGACAGGGAATTTCAAACACCGGGGAGCTGTTTTTT
TRBV7-2	TRBJ2-1	TRBD1	-	16	CASSLGGDREFNEQFF	TGTGCCAGCAGCTTAGGAGGCGACAGGGAGTTCAATGAGCAGTTCTTC
TRBV18	TRBJ2-7	-	-	15	CASSSQSGSSYEQYF	TGTGCCAGCTCATCCCAGTCTGGTTCGTCCTACGAGCAGTACTTC
TRBV5-1	TRBJ2-5	TRBD2	-	14	CASNPLAGEETQYF	TGCGCCAGCAACCCACTAGCGGGAGAAGAGACCCAGTACTTC
TRBV11-3	TRBJ2-1	TRBD2	-	16	CASSLTGRGSQNEQFF	TGTGCCAGCAGCTTAACTGGTCGCGGGAGCCAGAATGAGCAGTTCTTC
TRBV5-4	TRBJ2-3	TRBD2	-	18	CASSLVLGLAAFTDTQYF	TGTGCCAGCAGCTTGGTTCTGGGACTAGCGGCTTTCACAGATACGCAGTATTTT
TRBV27	TRBJ2-7	-	-	14	CASSFRSIPYEQYF	TGTGCCAGCAGTTTCCGGAGTATACCCTACGAGCAGTACTTC
TRBV13	TRBJ1-2	TRBD1	few	13	CASSPDRVSGYTF	TGTGCCAGCAGCCCGGACAGGGTGAGCGGCTACACCTTC
TRBV5-1	TRBJ2-5	-	-	16	CASSRSPQQYRETQYF	TGCGCCAGCAGCCGCTCCCCCCAACAGTACCGAGAGACCCAGTACTTC
TRBV19	TRBJ2-6	-	once	18	CATGPTTWSGAGANVLTF	TGTGCCACCGGACCGACAACGTGGTCCGGGGCTGGGGCCAACGTCCTGACTTTC
TRBV23-1	TRBJ2-5	TRBD2	-	16	CASSPPLAGGRETQYF	TGCGCCAGCAGCCCCCCGCTAGCGGGAGGGCGAGAGACCCAGTACTTC
TRBV28	TRBJ2-3	TRBD2	-	17	CASSFAGGHPRTDTQYF	TGTGCCAGCAGTTTCGCGGGAGGACACCCACGCACAGATACGCAGTATTTT
TRBV2	TRBJ1-2	-	-	14	CASSDQGNVYGYTF	TGTGCCAGCAGTGACCAGGGAAACGTCTATGGCTACACCTTC
TRBV27	TRBJ2-5	-	-	15	CASSPTPGWLETQYF	TGTGCCAGCAGTCCCACCCCGGGATGGCTGGAGACCCAGTACTTC